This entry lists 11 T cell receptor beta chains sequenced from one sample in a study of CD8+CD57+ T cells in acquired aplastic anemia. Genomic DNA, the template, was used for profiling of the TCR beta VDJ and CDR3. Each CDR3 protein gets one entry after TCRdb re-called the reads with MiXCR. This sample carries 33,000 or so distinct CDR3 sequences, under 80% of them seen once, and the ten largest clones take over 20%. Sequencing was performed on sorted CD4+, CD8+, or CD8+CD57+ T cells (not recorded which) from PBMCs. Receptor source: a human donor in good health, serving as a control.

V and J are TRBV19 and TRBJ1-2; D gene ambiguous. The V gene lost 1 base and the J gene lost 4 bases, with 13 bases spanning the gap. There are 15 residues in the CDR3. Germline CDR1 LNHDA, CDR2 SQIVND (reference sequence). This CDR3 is CASSIGRGRTYGYTF. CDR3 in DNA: TGTGCCAGTAGTATAGGGCGAGGACGGACCTATGGCTACACCTTC.

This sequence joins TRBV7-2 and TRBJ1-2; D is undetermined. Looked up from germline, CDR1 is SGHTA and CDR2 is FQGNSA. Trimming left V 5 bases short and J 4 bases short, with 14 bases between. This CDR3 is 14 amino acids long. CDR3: CASSNTEGGYGYTF. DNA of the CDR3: TGTGCCAGCAGCAATACCGAGGGAGGCTATGGCTACACCTTC.

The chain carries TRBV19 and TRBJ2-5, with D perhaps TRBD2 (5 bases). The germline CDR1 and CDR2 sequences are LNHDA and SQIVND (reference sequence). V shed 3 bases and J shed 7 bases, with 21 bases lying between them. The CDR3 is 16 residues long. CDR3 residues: CASSMADFRGERTQYF. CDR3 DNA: TGTGCCAGTAGTATGGCGGACTTCAGAGGAGAACGGACCCAGTACTTC.

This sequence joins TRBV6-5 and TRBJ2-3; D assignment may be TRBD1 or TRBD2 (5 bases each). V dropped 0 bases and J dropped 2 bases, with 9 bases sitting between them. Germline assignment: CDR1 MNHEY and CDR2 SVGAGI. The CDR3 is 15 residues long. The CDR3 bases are TGTGCCAGCAGTTACTCAGGGGAGAACACAGATACGCAGTATTTT. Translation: CASSYSGENTDTQYF.

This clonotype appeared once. For the CDR3, the DNA is TGTGCCGGAACAGGGGGCGGCTACACCTTC. Amino acid sequence: CAGTGGGYTF. V is TRBV2 and J is TRBJ1-2; 9 nucleotides align to TRBD1. After removal of 11 bases from V and 8 bases from J, the junction contained 3 bases not matched to a gene. This CDR3 is built from 10 residues. The V gene's germline CDR1 is SNHLY and CDR2 FYNNEI.

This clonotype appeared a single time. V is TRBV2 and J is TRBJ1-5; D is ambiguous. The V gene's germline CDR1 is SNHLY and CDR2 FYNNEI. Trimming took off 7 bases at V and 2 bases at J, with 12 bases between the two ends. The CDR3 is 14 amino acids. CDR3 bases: TGTGCCAGCACGAGGGCTGGCGGCAATCAGCCCCAGCATTTT. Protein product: CASTRAGGNQPQHF.

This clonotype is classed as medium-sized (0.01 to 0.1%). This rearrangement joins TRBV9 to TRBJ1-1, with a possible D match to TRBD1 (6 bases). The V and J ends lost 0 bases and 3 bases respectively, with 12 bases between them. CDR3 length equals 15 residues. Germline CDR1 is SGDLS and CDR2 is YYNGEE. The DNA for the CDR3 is TGTGCCAGCAGCGTAGAAGGGGGGCGCGACACTGAAGCTTTCTTT. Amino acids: CASSVEGGRDTEAFF.

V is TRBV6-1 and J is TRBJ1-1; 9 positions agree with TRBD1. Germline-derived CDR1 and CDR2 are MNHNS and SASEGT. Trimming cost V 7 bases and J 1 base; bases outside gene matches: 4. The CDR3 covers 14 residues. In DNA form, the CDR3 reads TGTGCCAGCACCTGGGGACAGGGGAACACTGAAGCTTTCTTT. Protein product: CASTWGQGNTEAFF.

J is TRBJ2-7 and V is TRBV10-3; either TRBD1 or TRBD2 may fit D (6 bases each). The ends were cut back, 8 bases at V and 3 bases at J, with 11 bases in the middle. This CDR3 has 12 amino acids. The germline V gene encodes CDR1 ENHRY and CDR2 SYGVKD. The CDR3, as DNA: TGTGCCATCGGGGCGGGACACTACGAGCAGTACTTC. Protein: CAIGAGHYEQYF.

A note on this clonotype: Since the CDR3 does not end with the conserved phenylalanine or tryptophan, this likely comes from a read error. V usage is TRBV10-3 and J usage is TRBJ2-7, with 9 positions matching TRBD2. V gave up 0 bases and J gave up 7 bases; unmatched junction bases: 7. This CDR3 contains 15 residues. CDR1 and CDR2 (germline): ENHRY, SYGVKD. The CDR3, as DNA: TGTGCCATCAGTGAGTCGGAAGGACTAGCGTTGGAGCAGTACTCC. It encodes CAISESEGLALEQYS.

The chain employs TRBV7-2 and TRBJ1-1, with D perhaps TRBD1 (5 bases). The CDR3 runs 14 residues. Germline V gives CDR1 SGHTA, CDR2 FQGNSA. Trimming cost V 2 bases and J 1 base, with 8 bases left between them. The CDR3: CASSLMGGNTEAFF. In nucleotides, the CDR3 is TGTGCCAGCAGCTTAATGGGGGGGAACACTGAAGCTTTCTTT.